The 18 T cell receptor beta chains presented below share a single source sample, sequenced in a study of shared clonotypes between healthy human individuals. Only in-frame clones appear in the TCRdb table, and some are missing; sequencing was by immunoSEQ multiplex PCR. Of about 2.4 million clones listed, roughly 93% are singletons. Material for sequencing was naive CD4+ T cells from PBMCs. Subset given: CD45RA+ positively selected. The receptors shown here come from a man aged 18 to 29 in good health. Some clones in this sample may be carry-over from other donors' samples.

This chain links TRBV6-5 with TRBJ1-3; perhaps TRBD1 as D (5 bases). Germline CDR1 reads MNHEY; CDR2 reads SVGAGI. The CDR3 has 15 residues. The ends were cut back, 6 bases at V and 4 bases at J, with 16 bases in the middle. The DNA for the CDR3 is TGTGCCAGCAGCAAAACAGGTTTTCTGGGAAACACCATATATTTT. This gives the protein CASSKTGFLGNTIYF.

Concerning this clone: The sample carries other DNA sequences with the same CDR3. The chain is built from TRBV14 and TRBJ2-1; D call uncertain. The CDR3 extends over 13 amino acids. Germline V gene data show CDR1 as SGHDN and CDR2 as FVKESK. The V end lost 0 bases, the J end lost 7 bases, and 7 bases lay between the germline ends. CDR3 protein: CASSQDRRNEQFF. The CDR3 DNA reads TGTGCCAGCAGCCAAGATCGTAGGAATGAGCAGTTCTTC. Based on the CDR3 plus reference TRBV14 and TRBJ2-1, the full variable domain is EAGVTQFPSHSVIEKGQTVTLRCDPISGHDNLYWYRRVMGKEIKFLLHFVKESKQDESGMPNNRFLAERTGGTYSTLKVQPAELEDSGVYFCASSQDRRNEQFFGPGTRLTVL.

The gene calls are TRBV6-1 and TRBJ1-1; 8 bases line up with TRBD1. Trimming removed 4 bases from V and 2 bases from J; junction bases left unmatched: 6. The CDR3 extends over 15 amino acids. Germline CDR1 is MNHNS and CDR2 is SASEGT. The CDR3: CASSVSGTGNTEAFF. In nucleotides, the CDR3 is TGTGCCAGCAGTGTCTCCGGGACAGGCAACACTGAAGCTTTCTTT.

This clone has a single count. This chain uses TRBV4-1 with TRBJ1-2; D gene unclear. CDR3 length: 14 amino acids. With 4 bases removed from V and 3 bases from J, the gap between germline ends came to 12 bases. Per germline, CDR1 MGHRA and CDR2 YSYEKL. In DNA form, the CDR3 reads TGCGCCAGCAGCCCGATCGACGGGGACTATGGCTACACCTTC. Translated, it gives CASSPIDGDYGYTF.

CDR3 nucleotide sequence: TGTGCCAGCAGTCGCGGGGGGCCCGACACCGGGGAGCTGTTTTTT. Protein sequence: CASSRGGPDTGELFF. This chain uses TRBV27 with TRBJ2-2, with 8 bases lining up with TRBD2. Looked up from germline, CDR1 is MNHEY and CDR2 is SMNVEV (reference sequence). There are 15 residues in the CDR3. V lost 5 bases, J lost 3 bases, and 5 bases stayed unmatched.

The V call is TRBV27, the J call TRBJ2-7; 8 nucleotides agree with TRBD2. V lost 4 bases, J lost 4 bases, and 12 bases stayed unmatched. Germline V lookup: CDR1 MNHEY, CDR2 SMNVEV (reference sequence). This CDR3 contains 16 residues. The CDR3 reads CASSSLAGRGRYEQYF. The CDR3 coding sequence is TGTGCCAGCAGTTCGCTAGCGGGCAGGGGTCGGTACGAGCAGTACTTC.

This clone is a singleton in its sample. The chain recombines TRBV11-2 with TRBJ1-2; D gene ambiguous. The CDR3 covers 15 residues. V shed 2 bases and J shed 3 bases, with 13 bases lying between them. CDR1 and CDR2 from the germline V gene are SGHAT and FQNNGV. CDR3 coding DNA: TGTGCCAGCAGCTTATCCCTAGGCGGGGACTATGGCTACACCTTC. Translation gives CASSLSLGGDYGYTF.

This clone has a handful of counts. CDR3 protein: CASSLQEGSYEQYF. CDR3 DNA sequence: TGTGCCAGCAGCTTACAGGAGGGCTCCTACGAGCAGTACTTC. The chain links TRBV7-3 to TRBJ2-7; D is possibly TRBD2 (6 bases). CDR1 is SGHTA, CDR2 FQGTGA, per germline. This CDR3 comprises 14 residues. With 2 bases removed from V and 0 bases from J, the gap between germline ends came to 8 bases.

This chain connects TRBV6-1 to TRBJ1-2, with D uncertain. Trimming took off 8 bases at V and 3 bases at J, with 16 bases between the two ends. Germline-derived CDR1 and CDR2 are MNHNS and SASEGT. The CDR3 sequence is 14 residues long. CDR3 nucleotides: TGTGCCAGCTCCGACCTAACACTTGACTATGGCTACACCTTC. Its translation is CASSDLTLDYGYTF.

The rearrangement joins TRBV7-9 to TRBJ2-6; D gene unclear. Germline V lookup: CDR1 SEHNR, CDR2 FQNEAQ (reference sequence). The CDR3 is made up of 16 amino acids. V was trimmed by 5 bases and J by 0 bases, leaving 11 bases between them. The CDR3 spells CASSPYSNSGANVLTF. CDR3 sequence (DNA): TGTGCCAGCAGCCCCTACAGCAACTCTGGGGCCAACGTCCTGACTTTC.

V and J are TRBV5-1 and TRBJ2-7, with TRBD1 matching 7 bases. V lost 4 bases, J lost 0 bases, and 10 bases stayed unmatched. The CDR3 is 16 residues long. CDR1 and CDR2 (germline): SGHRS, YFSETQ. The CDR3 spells CASSQWPGTDSYEQYF. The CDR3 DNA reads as TGCGCCAGCAGCCAATGGCCTGGGACAGACTCCTACGAGCAGTACTTC.

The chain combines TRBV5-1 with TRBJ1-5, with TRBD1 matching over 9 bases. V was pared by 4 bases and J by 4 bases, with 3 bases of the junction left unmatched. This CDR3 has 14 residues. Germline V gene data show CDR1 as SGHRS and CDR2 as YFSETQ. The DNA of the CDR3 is TGCGCCAGCAGCCAGGACAGGGGAAATCAGCCCCAGCATTTT. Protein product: CASSQDRGNQPQHF.

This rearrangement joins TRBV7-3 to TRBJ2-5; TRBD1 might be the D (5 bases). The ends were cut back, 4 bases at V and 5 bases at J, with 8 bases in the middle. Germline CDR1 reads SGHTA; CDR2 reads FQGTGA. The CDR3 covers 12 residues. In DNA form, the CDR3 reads TGTGCCAGCAGCTCTGACAGTGAGACCCAGTACTTC. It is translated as CASSSDSETQYF.

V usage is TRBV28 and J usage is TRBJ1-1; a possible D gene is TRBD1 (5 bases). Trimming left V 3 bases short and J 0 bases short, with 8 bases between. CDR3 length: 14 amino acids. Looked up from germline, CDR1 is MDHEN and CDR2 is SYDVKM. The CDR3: CASSFAGLNTEAFF. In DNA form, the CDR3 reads TGTGCCAGCAGTTTTGCAGGGTTGAACACTGAAGCTTTCTTT.

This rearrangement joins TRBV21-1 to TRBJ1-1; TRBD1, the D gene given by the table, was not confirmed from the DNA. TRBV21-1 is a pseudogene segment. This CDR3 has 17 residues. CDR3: CASSALRDTPEHTEAFF. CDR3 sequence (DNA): TGTGCCAGCAGCGCGCTCCGGGACACCCCAGAGCACACTGAAGCTTTCTTT.

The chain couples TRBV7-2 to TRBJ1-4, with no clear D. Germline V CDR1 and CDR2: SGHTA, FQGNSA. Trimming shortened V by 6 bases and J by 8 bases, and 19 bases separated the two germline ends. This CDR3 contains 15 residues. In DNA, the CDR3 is TGTGCCAGCAGGTCTGCTCGTGGCAGTTCGGAAAAACTGTTTTTT. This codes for CASRSARGSSEKLFF. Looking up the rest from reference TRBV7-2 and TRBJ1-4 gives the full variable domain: GAGVSQSPSNKVTEKGKDVELRCDPISGHTALYWYRQSLGQGLEFLIYFQGNSAPDKSGLPSDRFSAERTGGSVSTLTIQRTQQEDSAVYLCASRSARGSSEKLFFGSGTQLSVL.

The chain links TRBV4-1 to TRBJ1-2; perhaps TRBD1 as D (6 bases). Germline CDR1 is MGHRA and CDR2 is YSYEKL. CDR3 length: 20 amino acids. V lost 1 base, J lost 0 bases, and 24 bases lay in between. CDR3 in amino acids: CASSQVGRGPPLTPNYGYTF. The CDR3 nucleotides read TGCGCCAGCAGCCAAGTAGGCAGGGGCCCACCACTAACCCCTAACTATGGCTACACCTTC.

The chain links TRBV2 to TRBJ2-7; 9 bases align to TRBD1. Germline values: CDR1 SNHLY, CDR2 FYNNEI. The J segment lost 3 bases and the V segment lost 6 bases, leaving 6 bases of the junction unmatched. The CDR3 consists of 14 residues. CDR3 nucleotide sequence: TGTGCCAGCAGCGCTCTGGGACAGGGCTACGAGCAGTACTTC. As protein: CASSALGQGYEQYF.